The 9 T cell receptor beta chains presented below share a single source sample, sequenced in a study of CD8+CD57+ T cells in acquired aplastic anemia. Selection for sequencing was limited to patients who had shown CD8+CD57+ cell expansion by flow cytometry. Investigators profiled TCR beta VDJ and CDR3 from genomic DNA template. From the reads, TCRdb called clonotypes with MiXCR, one entry per CDR3 protein. The data hold under 200,000 distinct CDR3 sequences, with 48% observed a single time. The sample comprised sorted CD4+, CD8+, or CD8+CD57+ T cells (not recorded which) from PBMCs. The source is a human donor with aplastic anemia.

This clonotype was observed at least ten times. The V and J genes are TRBV24-1 and TRBJ2-1; TRBD2 aligns across 10 bases. The V gene's germline CDR1 is KGHDR and CDR2 SFDVKD. This CDR3 has 17 residues. J lost 0 bases, V lost 1 base, and 2 bases had no gene match. CDR3 coding DNA: TGTGCCACCAGTGATTTCCCTAGCGGGAGCTCCTACAATGAGCAGTTCTTC. Translated: CATSDFPSGSSYNEQFF.

The table lists this clonotype with many counts. The chain joins TRBV9 to TRBJ2-7, with 9 bases identical to TRBD1. The V gene's germline CDR1 is SGDLS and CDR2 YYNGEE. This CDR3 is built from 15 residues. V shed 3 bases, J shed 4 bases, and the junction held 8 bases outside the gene matches. DNA for the CDR3: TGTGCCAGCAGCGATACTGAGGGACAGGGTTACGAGCAGTACTTC. Residues: CASSDTEGQGYEQYF.

This clonotype was picked up a small number of times. V and J are TRBV14 and TRBJ2-7; 11 bases agree with TRBD2. The germline gives CDR1 SGHDN, CDR2 FVKESK. Trimming at V came to 1 base and at J to 4 bases, leaving 12 bases not matched to a gene. The CDR3 consists of 18 residues. CDR3 sequence: CASSQAFSLAGGYYEQYF. As DNA, the CDR3 is TGTGCCAGCAGCCAAGCCTTTTCCTTAGCGGGAGGGTATTACGAGCAGTACTTC.

The chain carries TRBV7-7 and TRBJ2-5; D not certain. The CDR3 sequence is 13 residues long. Trimming took off 4 bases at V and 2 bases at J, with 8 bases between the two ends. Germline CDR1 and CDR2: SSHAT and FNYEAQ (reference sequence). CDR3 loop: CASSSLSQETQYF. CDR3 sequence (DNA): TGTGCCAGCAGCTCCCTTAGTCAAGAGACCCAGTACTTC.

This clonotype turned up a few times. This could be a read error, since a much larger clone is one nucleotide away. V usage is TRBV25-1 and J usage is TRBJ2-2; D ambiguous. Germline V CDR1 and CDR2: MGHDK, SYGVNS. CDR3 length: 16 amino acids. The V end was cut by 1 base, the J end by 3 bases, with 12 bases between. The CDR3 nucleotides are TGTGCCAGCAGTGAATTTAGTAGCCTGGACACCGGGGAGCTGTTTTTT. The encoded protein is CASSEFSSLDTGELFF.

A remark on this clonotype: Given a much more abundant clone one base away, this may be a read error. The chain joins TRBV6-1 to TRBJ1-5, with D possibly TRBD1 on 5 matching bases. This CDR3 has 13 residues. Germline CDR1 reads MNHNS; CDR2 reads SASEGT. CDR3 region: CANSTTGNQPQHF. CDR3 nucleotide sequence: TGTGCCAACAGTACGACAGGCAATCAGCCCCAGCATTTT.

This clonotype has at least ten counts. The chain uses TRBV4-1 and TRBJ2-2; D is unresolved. The ends were cut back, 4 bases at V and 1 base at J, with 10 bases in the middle. The CDR3 runs to 15 residues. Germline CDR1 is MGHRA and CDR2 is YSYEKL. CDR3 DNA sequence: TGCGCCAGCAGCCCACGTTCGGGGAACACCGGGGAGCTGTTTTTT. It is translated as CASSPRSGNTGELFF.

This clonotype was observed a handful of times. The chain links TRBV2 to TRBJ1-3; 10 bases line up with TRBD1. The CDR3 contains 14 residues. The germline V gene encodes CDR1 SNHLY and CDR2 FYNNEI. The junction had 4 bases not matched to a gene; V was cut back by 7 bases and J by 4 bases. Here the CDR3 DNA reads TGTGCCAGCACCTGGGACAGGGGAGGAAACACCATATATTTT. Translation: CASTWDRGGNTIYF.

This sequence joins TRBV11-1 and TRBJ2-7; weak D call: TRBD1 (6 bases). V was trimmed by 2 bases and J by 3 bases, leaving 17 bases between them. Germline CDR1 and CDR2: SGHAT and FQDESV (reference sequence). The CDR3 covers 16 residues. Written as DNA, the CDR3 is TGTGCCAGCAGCTTAACAGGGTCGGTTGGCATCTACGAGCAGTACTTC. Its protein product is CASSLTGSVGIYEQYF.